This entry lists 13 T cell receptor beta chains sequenced from one sample in a study of CD8 T cells in Susac syndrome. When the RNA was reverse transcribed, random hexamers were used with an input of roughly 0.45 to 1 ug. TCRdb used MiXCR to reprocess the immunoSEQ multiplex PCR reads, holding one entry per CDR3 protein. The data hold some 80,000 distinct CDR3 sequences, with approximately 94% observed a single time. Sequenced material: CD8+ T cells from PBMCs. The origin of the receptors is a human donor in good health.

The CDR3 bases are TGTGCCAGCGACCCCCAACATTATAATTCACCCCTCCACTTT. It is translated as CASDPQHYNSPLHF. The rearrangement joins TRBV2 to TRBJ1-6, with no clear D. The germline CDR1 and CDR2 sequences are SNHLY and FYNNEI. This CDR3 is 14 amino acids long. The ends were cut back, 8 bases at V and 4 bases at J, with 12 bases in the middle.

As DNA, the CDR3 is TGTGCCAGCATCGGGGGAGAGACCCAGTACTTC. Its translation: CASIGGETQYF. The rearrangement joins TRBV25-1 to TRBJ2-5; TRBD2 is a possible D gene (6 bases). V dropped 7 bases and J dropped 4 bases, with 7 bases sitting between them. The CDR3 covers 11 residues. Germline V gene data show CDR1 as MGHDK and CDR2 as SYGVNS.

The gene calls are TRBV9 and TRBJ2-3; D uncertain. With 0 bases removed from V and 6 bases from J, the gap between germline ends came to 17 bases. This CDR3 has 16 residues. Germline CDR1 reads SGDLS; CDR2 reads YYNGEE. The CDR3 loop is CASSVAFRNELDTQYF. CDR3 sequence (DNA): TGTGCCAGCAGCGTAGCTTTCCGAAATGAATTGGATACGCAGTATTTT.

V is TRBV27 and J is TRBJ1-6; D perhaps matches TRBD1 (6 bases). Trimming stripped 4 bases from V and 9 bases from J, with 22 bases between. The CDR3 totals 17 residues. Germline V gene lookup returns CDR1 MNHEY and CDR2 SMNVEV (reference sequence). This CDR3 is CASSSEGGYGLGSPLHF. The DNA for the CDR3 is TGTGCCAGCAGTTCCGAAGGGGGTTACGGTCTCGGTTCACCCCTCCACTTT.

The chain is built from TRBV11-2 and TRBJ1-1, with D unclear. Germline V gene lookup returns CDR1 SGHAT and CDR2 FQNNGV. The V end lost 7 bases, the J end lost 10 bases, and 16 bases lay between the germline ends. CDR3 length equals 12 residues. CDR3 nucleotides: TGTGCCAGCACCCCGGCGGGGAATGGAGCTTTCTTT. As protein: CASTPAGNGAFF.

This clonotype was seen a handful of times. The rearrangement uses TRBV6-5 and TRBJ2-7, with D uncertain. CDR3 length equals 12 residues. Germline CDR1 is MNHEY and CDR2 is SVGAGI. V was shortened by 2 bases and J by 6 bases, with 8 bases between the two germline ends. The CDR3 loop reads CASSYGTPEQYV. The CDR3 region has the DNA TGTGCCAGCAGTTACGGCACGCCCGAGCAGTACGTC.

The chain combines TRBV27 with TRBJ2-7; no reliable D call. CDR1 MNHEY and CDR2 SMNVEV come from the germline V gene (reference sequence). V lost 3 bases and J lost 3, with 9 bases in between. The CDR3 spans 13 residues. In DNA, the CDR3 is TGTGCCAGCAGTTTGGCGCGGTTCTACGAGCAGTACGTC. As protein: CASSLARFYEQYV.

This chain connects TRBV7-8 to TRBJ2-7, with 10 bases lining up with TRBD2. The CDR3 contains 17 residues. Germline V CDR1 and CDR2: SGHVS, FQNEAQ. The ends lost 2 bases at V and 2 bases at J; junction bases unmatched: 9. CDR3 residues: CASSLLASGSTAYEQYV. The CDR3 bases are TGTGCCAGCAGCTTACTCGCTAGCGGGAGCACCGCCTACGAGCAGTACGTC.

V gene TRBV20-1 combines with J gene TRBJ2-5; possible D gene TRBD2, 5 bases. This CDR3 spans 13 amino acids. From germline, CDR1 is DFQATT and CDR2 SNEGSKA (reference sequence). V was trimmed by 2 bases and J by 1 base, leaving 8 bases between them. CDR3 DNA: TGCAGTGCTAGATCGGGGATCCAAGAGACCCAGTACTTC. It encodes CSARSGIQETQYF.

This chain connects TRBV4-1 to TRBJ2-7, with 7 bases lining up with TRBD1. This CDR3 spans 15 amino acids. Germline lookup yields CDR1 MGHRA and CDR2 YSYEKL. V lost 1 base, J lost 3 bases, and 6 bases stayed unmatched. CDR3 in DNA: TGCGCCAGCAGCCAAGCGAAGGGACAGTTCTACGAGCAGTACTTC. Translation gives CASSQAKGQFYEQYF.

The V gene is TRBV11-2, the J gene TRBJ2-1; TRBD1 might be the D (5 bases). Trimming took 8 bases from V and 5 from J, leaving 13 bases between them. There are 13 residues in the CDR3. The germline CDR1 and CDR2 sequences are SGHAT and FQNNGV. CDR3 nucleotide sequence: TGTGCCAGCGCCGGATGGGGCCACAATGAGCAGTTCTTC. It encodes CASAGWGHNEQFF.

The chain employs TRBV20-1 and TRBJ1-1; 9 bases map to TRBD1. V gave up 3 bases and J gave up 1 base; unmatched junction bases: 15. CDR1 is DFQATT and CDR2 is SNEGSKA in the germline V gene (reference sequence). The CDR3 is 18 amino acids. CDR3: CSASPEGRDREANTEAFF. CDR3 sequence (DNA): TGCAGTGCTAGCCCAGAGGGGAGGGACAGGGAAGCGAACACTGAAGCTTTCTTT.

This clonotype was seen once. V and J are TRBV7-9 and TRBJ2-5; the D gene could be TRBD1 or TRBD2 (5 bases each). The CDR3 consists of 15 residues. V lost 0 bases and J lost 1, with 9 bases in between. CDR1 is SEHNR, CDR2 FQNEAQ, per germline (reference sequence). The DNA for the CDR3 is TGTGCCAGCAGCTTAGCGGGGCGGGTCCAAGAGACCCAGTACTTC. This translates into CASSLAGRVQETQYF.